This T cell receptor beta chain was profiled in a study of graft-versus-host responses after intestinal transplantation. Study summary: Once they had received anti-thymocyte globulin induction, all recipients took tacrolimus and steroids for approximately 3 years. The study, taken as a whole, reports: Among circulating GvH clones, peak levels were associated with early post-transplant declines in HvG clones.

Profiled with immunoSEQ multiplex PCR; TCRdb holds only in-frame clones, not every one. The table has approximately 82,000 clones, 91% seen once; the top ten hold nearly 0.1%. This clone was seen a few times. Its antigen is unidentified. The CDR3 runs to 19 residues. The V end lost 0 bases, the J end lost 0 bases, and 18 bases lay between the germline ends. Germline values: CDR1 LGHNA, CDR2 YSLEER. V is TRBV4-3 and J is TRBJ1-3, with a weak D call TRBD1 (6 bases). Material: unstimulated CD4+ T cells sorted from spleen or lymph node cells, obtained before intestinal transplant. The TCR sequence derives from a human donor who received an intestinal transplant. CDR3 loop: CASSQELPGQGSSGNTIYF. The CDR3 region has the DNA TGCGCCAGCAGCCAAGAACTCCCGGGACAAGGGTCCTCTGGAAACACCATATATTTT.